A selection of T cell receptor beta chains follows, all from one sample in a study of blood T cells in healthy people across ages. TCRdb reprocessed the 5' RACE reads via MiXCR and lists one record per CDR3 protein. The table has roughly 680,000 distinct CDR3 sequences, approximately 52% seen once; the top ten hold roughly 13%. Sequencing was done on a sample of blood. The source of these receptors is a woman of 80 years or more in good health. CDR3s include the opening cysteine and the closing phenylalanine or tryptophan. The D gene is left open where the match is weak. Clone size, where shown, is once, few, many, or a class for clones that have expanded.

size: many; D: -; V: TRBV6-5; length: 16; J: TRBJ2-1; CDR3: CASSFQAVWSYNEQFF; DNA: TGTGCCAGCAGTTTCCAAGCGGTTTGGTCCTACAATGAGCAGTTCTTC
size: -; D: -; V: TRBV12-3/TRBV12-4; length: 14; J: TRBJ2-7; CDR3: CASSLVRSSYEQYF; DNA: TGTGCCAGCAGTTTAGTTCGGAGCTCCTACGAGCAGTACTTC
size: many; D: TRBD2; V: TRBV7-2; length: 15; J: TRBJ2-7; CDR3: CASSFTSGPSYEQYF; DNA: TGTGCCAGCAGCTTTACTAGCGGGCCGTCCTACGAGCAGTACTTC
size: -; D: -; V: TRBV7-9; length: 13; J: TRBJ1-1; CDR3: CASSRTAGGEAFF; DNA: TGTGCCAGCAGTAGGACCGCCGGGGGTGAAGCTTTCTTT
size: many; D: -; V: TRBV6-5; length: 15; J: TRBJ2-1; CDR3: CASSYIRGSYNEQFF; DNA: TGTGCCAGCAGTTACATTAGGGGGTCTTACAATGAGCAGTTCTTC
size: many; D: TRBD1; V: TRBV7-2; length: 16; J: TRBJ2-1; CDR3: CASSLAYGTGYNEQFF; DNA: TGTGCCAGCAGCTTAGCGTATGGGACAGGGTACAATGAGCAGTTCTTC
size: -; D: -; V: TRBV20-1; length: 13; J: TRBJ2-3; CDR3: CSSLRGSTDTQYF; DNA: TGCAGCTCTCTTAGAGGCAGCACAGATACGCAGTATTTT
size: few; D: TRBD2; V: TRBV4-2; length: 14; J: TRBJ2-1; CDR3: CASRERGEGNEQFF; DNA: TGTGCCAGCAGGGAGCGGGGGGAAGGAAATGAGCAGTTCTTC
size: many; D: TRBD1; V: TRBV20-1; length: 13; J: TRBJ2-7; CDR3: CSAPGQFFDEQYF; DNA: TGCAGTGCTCCGGGACAGTTTTTCGACGAGCAGTACTTC
size: -; D: TRBD1; V: TRBV25-1; length: 15; J: TRBJ2-1; CDR3: CASRSPGQVYNEQFF; DNA: TGTGCCAGCCGTTCCCCGGGACAGGTCTACAATGAGCAGTTCTTC
size: -; D: TRBD1; V: TRBV24-1; length: 17; J: TRBJ2-1; CDR3: CATSDLGTGGERNEQFF; DNA: TGTGCCACCAGTGATTTAGGGACAGGGGGCGAAAGAAATGAGCAGTTCTTC
size: -; D: -; V: TRBV7-9; length: 12; J: TRBJ1-2; CDR3: CASSVTLMGYTF; DNA: TGTGCCAGCAGCGTAACCCTGATGGGATACACCTTC
size: few; D: -; V: TRBV7-3; length: 16; J: TRBJ1-3; CDR3: CASNHLVGEEGNTIYF; DNA: TGTGCCAGCAACCATTTGGTGGGGGAAGAGGGAAACACCATATATTTT
size: few; D: -; V: TRBV6-6; length: 16; J: TRBJ2-3; CDR3: CASSSPFGGNTDTQYF; DNA: TGTGCCAGCAGTTCCCCCTTTGGGGGGAACACAGATACGCAGTATTTT
size: many; D: TRBD1; V: TRBV20-1; length: 16; J: TRBJ2-1; CDR3: CSARDWDSGGYNEQFF; DNA: TGCAGTGCTAGAGACTGGGACAGTGGGGGCTACAATGAGCAGTTCTTC
size: -; D: TRBD2; V: TRBV25-1; length: 15; J: TRBJ2-5; CDR3: CASSIFSGGKETQYF; DNA: TGTGCCAGCAGTATTTTCAGCGGGGGAAAAGAGACCCAGTACTTC
size: many; D: TRBD1; V: TRBV12-3/TRBV12-4; length: 14; J: TRBJ1-6; CDR3: CASSPGQYNSPLHF; DNA: TGTGCCAGCAGTCCGGGACAGTATAATTCACCCCTCCACTTT
size: many; D: TRBD1; V: TRBV6-5; length: 13; J: TRBJ1-2; CDR3: CASSRDREYGYTF; DNA: TGTGCCAGCAGTCGGGACAGGGAGTATGGCTACACCTTC